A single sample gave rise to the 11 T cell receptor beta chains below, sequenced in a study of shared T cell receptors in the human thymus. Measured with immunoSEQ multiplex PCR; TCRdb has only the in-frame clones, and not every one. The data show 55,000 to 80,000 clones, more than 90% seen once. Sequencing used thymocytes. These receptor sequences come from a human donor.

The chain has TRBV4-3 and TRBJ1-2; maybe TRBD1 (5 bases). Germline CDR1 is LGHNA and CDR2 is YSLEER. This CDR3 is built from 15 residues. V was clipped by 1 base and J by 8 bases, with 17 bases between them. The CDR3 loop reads CASSQGDHKRVGYTF. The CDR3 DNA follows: TGCGCCAGCAGCCAAGGGGACCACAAGAGAGTCGGCTACACCTTC.

DNA for the CDR3: TGTGCCAGTAGTAAATCTACTAGGGGGAACACTGAAGCTTTCTTT. Encoded protein: CASSKSTRGNTEAFF. This rearrangement joins TRBV19 to TRBJ1-1; TRBD1 might be the D (5 bases). The CDR3 extends over 15 amino acids. The V gene's germline CDR1 is LNHDA and CDR2 SQIVND (reference sequence). The V end was cut by 4 bases, the J end by 1 base, with 13 bases between. The full variable domain, rest sourced from reference TRBV19 and TRBJ1-1, is DGGITQSPKYLFRKEGQNVTLSCEQNLNHDAMYWYRQDPGQGLRLIYYSQIVNDFQKGDIAEGYSVSREKKESFPLTVTSAQKNPTAFYLCASSKSTRGNTEAFFGQGTRLTVV.

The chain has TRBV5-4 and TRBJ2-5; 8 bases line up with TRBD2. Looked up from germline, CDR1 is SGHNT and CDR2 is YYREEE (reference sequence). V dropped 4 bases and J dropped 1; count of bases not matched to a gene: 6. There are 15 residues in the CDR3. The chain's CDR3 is CASSIGGGTQETQYF. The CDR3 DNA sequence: TGTGCCAGCAGCATCGGGGGGGGAACCCAAGAGACCCAGTACTTC.

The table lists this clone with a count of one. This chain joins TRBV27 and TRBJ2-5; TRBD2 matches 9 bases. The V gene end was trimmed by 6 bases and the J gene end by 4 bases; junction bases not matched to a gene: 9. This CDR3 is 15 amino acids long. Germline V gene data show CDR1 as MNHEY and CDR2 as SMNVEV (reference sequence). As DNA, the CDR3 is TGTGCCAGCAGGGGGCGGGGGGGTCTTGTAGAGACCCAGTACTTC. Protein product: CASRGRGGLVETQYF.

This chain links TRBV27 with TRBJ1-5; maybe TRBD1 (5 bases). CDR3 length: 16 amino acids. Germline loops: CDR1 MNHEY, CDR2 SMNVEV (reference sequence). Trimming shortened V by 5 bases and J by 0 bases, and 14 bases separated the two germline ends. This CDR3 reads CASSPKWGVSNQPQHF. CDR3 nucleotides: TGTGCCAGCAGTCCGAAGTGGGGGGTTAGCAATCAGCCCCAGCATTTT.

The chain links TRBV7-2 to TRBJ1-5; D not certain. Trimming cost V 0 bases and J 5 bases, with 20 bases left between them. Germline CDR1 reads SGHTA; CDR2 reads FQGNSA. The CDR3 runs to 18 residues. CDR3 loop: CASSLASSLQVFDQPQHF. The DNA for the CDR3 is TGTGCCAGCAGCTTAGCGAGCTCCCTGCAGGTGTTTGATCAGCCCCAGCATTTT.

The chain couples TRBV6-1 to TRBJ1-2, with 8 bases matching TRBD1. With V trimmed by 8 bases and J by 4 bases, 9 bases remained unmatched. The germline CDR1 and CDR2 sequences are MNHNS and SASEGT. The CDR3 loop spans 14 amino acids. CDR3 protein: CASGETGVGYGYTF. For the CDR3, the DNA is TGTGCCAGCGGGGAGACAGGGGTGGGCTATGGCTACACCTTC.

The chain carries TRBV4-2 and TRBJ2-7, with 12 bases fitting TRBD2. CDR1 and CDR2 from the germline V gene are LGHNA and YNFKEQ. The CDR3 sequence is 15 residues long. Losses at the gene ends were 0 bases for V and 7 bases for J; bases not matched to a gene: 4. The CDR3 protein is CASSQESLAGGEQYF. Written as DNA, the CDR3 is TGTGCCAGCAGCCAAGAGAGTCTAGCGGGGGGGGAGCAGTACTTC.

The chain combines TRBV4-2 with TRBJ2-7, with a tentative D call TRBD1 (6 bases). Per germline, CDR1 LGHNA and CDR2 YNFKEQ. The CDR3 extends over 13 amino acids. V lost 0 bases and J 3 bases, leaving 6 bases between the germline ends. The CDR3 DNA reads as TGTGCCAGCAGCCAAGACAGGGGCTACGAGCAGTACTTC. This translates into CASSQDRGYEQYF.

DNA for the CDR3: TGTGCCAGTAGTATAAAGGCTACCCCGAAAGAGACCCAGTACTTC. It codes for CASSIKATPKETQYF. The chain links TRBV19 to TRBJ2-5; D ambiguous. Looked up from germline, CDR1 is LNHDA and CDR2 is SQIVND (reference sequence). This CDR3 spans 15 amino acids. The V and J ends lost 2 bases and 3 bases respectively, with 13 bases between them.

The CDR3 protein is CASSPRRWGLPLNSPLHF. The DNA of the CDR3 is TGTGCCAGCAGCCCCCGCCGGTGGGGCCTGCCTTTAAATTCACCCCTCCACTTT. The chain employs TRBV14 and TRBJ1-6; perhaps TRBD1 as D (5 bases). CDR3 length equals 18 residues. Per the germline V gene, CDR1 is SGHDN and CDR2 is FVKESK. V lost 4 bases and J lost 7, with 23 bases in between.